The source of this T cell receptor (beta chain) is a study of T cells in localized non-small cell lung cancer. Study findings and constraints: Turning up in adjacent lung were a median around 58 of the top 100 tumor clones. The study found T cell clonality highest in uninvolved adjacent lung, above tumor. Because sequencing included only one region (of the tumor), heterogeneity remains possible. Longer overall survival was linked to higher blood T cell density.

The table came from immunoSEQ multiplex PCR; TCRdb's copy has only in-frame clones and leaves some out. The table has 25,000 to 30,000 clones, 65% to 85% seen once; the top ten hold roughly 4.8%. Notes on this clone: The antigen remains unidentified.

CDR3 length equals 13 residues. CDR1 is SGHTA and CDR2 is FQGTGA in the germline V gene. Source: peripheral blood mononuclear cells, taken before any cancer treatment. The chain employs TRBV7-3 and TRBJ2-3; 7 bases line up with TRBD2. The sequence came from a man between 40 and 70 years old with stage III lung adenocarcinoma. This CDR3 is CASSGTSTDTQYF. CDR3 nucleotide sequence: TGTGCATCGAGCGGGACTAGCACAGATACGCAGTATTTT.